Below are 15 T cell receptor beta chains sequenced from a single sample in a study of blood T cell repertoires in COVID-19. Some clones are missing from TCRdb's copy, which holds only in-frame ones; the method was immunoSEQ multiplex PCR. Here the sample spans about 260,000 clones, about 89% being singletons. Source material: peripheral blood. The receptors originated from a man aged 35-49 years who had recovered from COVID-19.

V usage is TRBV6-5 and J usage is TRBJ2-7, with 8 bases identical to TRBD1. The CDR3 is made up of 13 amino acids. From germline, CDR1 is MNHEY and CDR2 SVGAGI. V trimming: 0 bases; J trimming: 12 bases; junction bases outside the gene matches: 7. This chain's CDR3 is CASSYSRTGNTYF. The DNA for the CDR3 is TGTGCCAGCAGTTACTCCCGGACAGGGAACACGTACTTC.

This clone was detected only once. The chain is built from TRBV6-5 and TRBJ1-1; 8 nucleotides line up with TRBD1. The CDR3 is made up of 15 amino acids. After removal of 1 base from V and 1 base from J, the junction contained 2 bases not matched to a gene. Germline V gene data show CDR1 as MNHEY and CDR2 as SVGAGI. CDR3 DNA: TGTGCCAGCAGTTACTACGGGACAGGGAACACTGAAGCTTTCTTT. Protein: CASSYYGTGNTEAFF.

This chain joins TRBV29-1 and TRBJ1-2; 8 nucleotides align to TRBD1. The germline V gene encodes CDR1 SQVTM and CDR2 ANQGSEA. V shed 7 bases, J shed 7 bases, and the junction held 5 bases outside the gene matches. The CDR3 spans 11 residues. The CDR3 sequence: CSAGQGSGYTF. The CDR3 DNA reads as TGCAGCGCTGGACAGGGCAGTGGCTACACCTTC. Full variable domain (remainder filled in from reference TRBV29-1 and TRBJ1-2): SAVISQKPSRDICQRGTSLTIQCQVDSQVTMMFWYRQQPGQSLTLIATANQGSEATYESGFVIDKFPISRPNLTFSTLTVSNMSPEDSSIYLCSAGQGSGYTFGSGTRLTVV.

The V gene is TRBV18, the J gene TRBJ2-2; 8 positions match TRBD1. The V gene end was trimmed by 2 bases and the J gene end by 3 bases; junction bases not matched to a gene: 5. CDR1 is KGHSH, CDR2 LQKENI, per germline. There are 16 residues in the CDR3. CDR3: CASSPIGTGDTGELFF. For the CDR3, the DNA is TGTGCCAGCTCACCAATCGGGACAGGAGACACCGGGGAGCTGTTTTTT.

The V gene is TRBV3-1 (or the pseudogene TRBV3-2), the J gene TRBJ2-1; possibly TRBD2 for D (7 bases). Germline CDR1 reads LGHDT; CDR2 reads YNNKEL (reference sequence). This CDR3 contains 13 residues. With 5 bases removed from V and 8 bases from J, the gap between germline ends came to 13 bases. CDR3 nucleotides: TGTGCCAGCAGCACCGGGCGGGGGCATGAGCAGTTCTTC. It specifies CASSTGRGHEQFF.

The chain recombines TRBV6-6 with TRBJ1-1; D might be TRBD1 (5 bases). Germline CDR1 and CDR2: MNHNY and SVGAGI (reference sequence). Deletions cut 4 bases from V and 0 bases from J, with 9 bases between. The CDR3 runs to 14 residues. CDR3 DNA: TGTGCCAGCAGTTCAGGGCTAATGAACACTGAAGCTTTCTTT. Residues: CASSSGLMNTEAFF.

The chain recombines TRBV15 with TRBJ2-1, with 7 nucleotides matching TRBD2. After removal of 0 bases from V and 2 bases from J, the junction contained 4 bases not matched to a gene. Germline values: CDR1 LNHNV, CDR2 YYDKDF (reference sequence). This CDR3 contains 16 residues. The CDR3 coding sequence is TGTGCCACCAGCAGAGAATCCACTAGCGCCTACAATGAGCAGTTCTTC. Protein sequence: CATSRESTSAYNEQFF.

CDR3 protein: CAWSAGGHQPQHF. Here the CDR3 DNA reads TGTGCCTGGAGCGCCGGCGGGCATCAGCCCCAGCATTTT. The chain joins TRBV30 to TRBJ1-5; D ambiguous. Germline V gene sequence: CDR1 GTSNPN, CDR2 SVGIG (reference sequence). CDR3 length: 13 residues. V lost 3 bases to trimming and J lost 5 bases, with 11 bases between them.

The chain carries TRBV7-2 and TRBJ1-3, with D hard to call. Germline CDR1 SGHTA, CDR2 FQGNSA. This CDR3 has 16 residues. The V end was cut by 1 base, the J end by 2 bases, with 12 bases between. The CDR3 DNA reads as TGTGCCAGCAGCTTAGGGAGGGCTAAAGCTGGAAACACCATATATTTT. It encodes CASSLGRAKAGNTIYF.

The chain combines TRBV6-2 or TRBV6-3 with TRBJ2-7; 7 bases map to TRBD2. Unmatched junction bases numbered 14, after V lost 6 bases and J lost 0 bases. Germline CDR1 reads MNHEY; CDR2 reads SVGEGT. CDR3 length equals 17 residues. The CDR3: CASSLPSGHSFSYEQYF. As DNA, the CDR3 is TGTGCCAGCAGCCTACCTAGCGGACACTCCTTCTCCTACGAGCAGTACTTC.

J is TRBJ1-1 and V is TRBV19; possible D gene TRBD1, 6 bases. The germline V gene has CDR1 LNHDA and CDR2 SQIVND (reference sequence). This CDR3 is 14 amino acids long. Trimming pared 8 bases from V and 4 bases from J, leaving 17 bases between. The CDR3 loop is CASGLRGGATEAFF. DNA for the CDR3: TGTGCCAGTGGACTTCGTGGGGGGGCCACTGAAGCTTTCTTT.

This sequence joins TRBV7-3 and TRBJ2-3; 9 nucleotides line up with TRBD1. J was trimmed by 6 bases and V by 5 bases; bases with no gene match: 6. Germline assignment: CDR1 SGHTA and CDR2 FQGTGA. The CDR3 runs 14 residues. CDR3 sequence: CASSIVGTGDTQYF. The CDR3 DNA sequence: TGTGCCAGCAGCATCGTGGGGACAGGGGATACGCAGTATTTT.

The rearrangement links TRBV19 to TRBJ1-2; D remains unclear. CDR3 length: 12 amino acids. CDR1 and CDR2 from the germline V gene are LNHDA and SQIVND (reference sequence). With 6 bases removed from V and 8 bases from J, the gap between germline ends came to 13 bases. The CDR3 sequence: CASRRVSGGYTF. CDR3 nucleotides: TGTGCCAGTAGGCGGGTATCAGGCGGCTACACCTTC.

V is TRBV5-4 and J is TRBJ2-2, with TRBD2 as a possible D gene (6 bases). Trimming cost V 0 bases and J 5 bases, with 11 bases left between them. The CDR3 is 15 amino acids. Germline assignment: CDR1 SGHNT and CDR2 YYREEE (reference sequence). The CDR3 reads CASSLAGGETGELFF. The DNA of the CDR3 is TGTGCCAGCAGCTTGGCCGGGGGAGAAACCGGGGAGCTGTTTTTT.

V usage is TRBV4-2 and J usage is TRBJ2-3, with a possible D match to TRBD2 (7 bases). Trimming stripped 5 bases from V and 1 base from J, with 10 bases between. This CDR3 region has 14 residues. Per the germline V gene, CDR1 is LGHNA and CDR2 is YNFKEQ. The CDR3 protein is CASSGGAGTDTQYF. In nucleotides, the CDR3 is TGTGCCAGCAGCGGGGGGGCCGGCACAGATACGCAGTATTTT.